A selection of T cell receptor beta chains follows, all from one sample in a study of T cell responses to AZD1222 COVID-19 vaccine. Data came from immunoSEQ multiplex PCR; TCRdb stores just in-frame clones and leaves some out. This table has about 130,000 clones, 85% to 90% appearing once. Sequencing used peripheral blood, obtained on day 0 of AZD1222 vaccination. The receptors stem from an adult in good health. CDR3s include the opening cysteine and the closing phenylalanine or tryptophan.

V | CDR3
TRBV6-5 | CASSYDAGYGYTF
TRBV13 | CASSHTGMDLGNTIYF
TRBV7-3 | CASSPPGLAGGVDTQYF
TRBV10-3 | CAITQGGAGELFF
TRBV6-2/TRBV6-3 | CASSYLALATNEKLFF
TRBV4-3 | CASSQGMTGGNGYTF
TRBV10-1 | CASSSGDAGELFF
TRBV19 | CASSIGRVPNGYTF
TRBV6-5 | CATRRGTGNTIYF
TRBV12-3/TRBV12-4 | CASRPPSRDEQFF
TRBV11-2 | CASSLSDSPYGYTF
TRBV18 | CASSPESVVPQHF
TRBV7-8 | CASSLGQGYTF
TRBV6-4 | CASSVGTGGPDTQYF
TRBV30 | CAWSVVAGGATDTQYF
TRBV11-3 | CASSATGSGELFF
TRBV6-2/TRBV6-3 | CASSDPVTGGGYGYTF
TRBV19 | CASSIQEGDTEAFF
TRBV23-1 | CASSQSHGPEQYF
TRBV7-9 | CASSLVPGARDTIYF
TRBV24-1 | CATSDFPRGNTEAFF
TRBV6-5 | CASRPFVTSNQPQHF
TRBV10-3 | CAISESGLSLGTDTQYF
TRBV28 | CASSLNPATEGFEKLFF
TRBV7-9 | CASSLALATYQETQYF
TRBV14 | CASSLQVGETQYF
TRBV7-9 | CASSARNGGNQPQHF